Reported below is one T cell receptor (beta chain). The data were obtained in a study of blood T cell repertoires in COVID-19. TCRdb keeps only in-frame clones here, not all; method: immunoSEQ multiplex PCR. The sample has around 300,000 clones, roughly 90% seen once. Participant age was roughly 18 to 90 years, and participants resided in roughly 25 US areas. Assignment of participants to cohorts was predicated upon participant-reported clinical history. The CDR3 covers 13 residues. V shed 2 bases and J shed 6 bases, with 12 bases lying between them. CDR1 and CDR2 from the germline V gene are SGHNT and YYREEE (reference sequence).

This receptor was obtained from a woman aged 40 to 50 who had recovered from COVID-19. This chain uses TRBV5-4 with TRBJ2-7; no definite D call. The sequenced sample consisted of PBMCs or T cells enriched from blood (not recorded which). The CDR3 reads CASSFVESLEQYF. The CDR3 DNA follows: TGTGCCAGCAGCTTTGTGGAGTCTCTCGAGCAGTACTTC.